The 19 T cell receptor beta chains in this list originate from one sample, sequenced in a study of T cell repertoires in cytomegalovirus infection. TCRdb reprocessed the reads with MiXCR, giving one entry per CDR3 protein. The sample records under 150,000 distinct CDR3 sequences, under 35% being singletons. Antigens of these TCRs are unknown. Specimen: CD8+ T cells from cultured PBMCs, collected from culture after CMV antigen stimulation. Receptors were obtained from a human donor in good health (CMV status not recorded). Some clones in this sample may be carry-over from other donors' samples.

V and J are TRBV5-1 and TRBJ2-1, with TRBD2 identical over 8 bases. Trimming at V came to 0 bases and at J to 6 bases, leaving 5 bases not matched to a gene. Germline CDR1 and CDR2: SGHRS and YFSETQ. The CDR3 length is 15 residues. CDR3 bases: TGCGCCAGCAGCTTGGACCTCCGGGGGGGCAATGAGCAGTTCTTC. As protein: CASSLDLRGGNEQFF.

The chain links TRBV7-9 to TRBJ2-3, with D uncertain. V lost 3 bases to trimming and J lost 2 bases, with 15 bases between them. This CDR3 spans 16 amino acids. Germline-derived CDR1 and CDR2 are SEHNR and FQNEAQ (reference sequence). The CDR3 reads CASSFGVAGYTDTQYF. The CDR3 DNA follows: TGTGCCAGCAGCTTTGGGGTAGCCGGATACACAGATACGCAGTATTTT. The full variable domain, with the rest looked up from reference TRBV7-9 and TRBJ2-3, is DTGVSQNPRHKITKRGQNVTFRCDPISEHNRLYWYRQTLGQGPEFLTYFQNEAQLEKSRLLSDRFSAERPKGSFSTLEIQRTEQGDSAMYLCASSFGVAGYTDTQYFGPGTRLTVL.

In its sample, this clonotype was seen a few times. The chain recombines TRBV27 with TRBJ2-7; 10 bases fit TRBD2. CDR3 length: 13 amino acids. V dropped 6 bases and J dropped 6; count of bases not matched to a gene: 5. Germline V CDR1 and CDR2: MNHEY, SMNVEV (reference sequence). The CDR3 sequence: CASRKAGGTEQYF. CDR3 nucleotide sequence: TGTGCCAGCAGAAAAGCGGGGGGGACCGAGCAGTACTTC.

This clonotype has a count of ten or more. The gene calls are TRBV18 and TRBJ2-3, with 8 positions matching TRBD2. Germline CDR1 KGHSH, CDR2 LQKENI. The CDR3 contains 19 residues. The junction had 13 bases not matched to a gene; V was cut back by 2 bases and J by 0 bases. The CDR3 loop is CASSPVSSGGSTSTDTQYF. The CDR3 nucleotides read TGTGCCAGCTCACCAGTATCCAGCGGGGGAAGTACTAGCACAGATACGCAGTATTTT.

This clonotype was observed a few times. The V gene is TRBV28, the J gene TRBJ1-1, with D perhaps TRBD1 (6 bases). The germline V and J ends were trimmed by 4 bases and 5 bases, with 17 bases remaining between them. The CDR3 is made up of 15 amino acids. Germline V gene sequence: CDR1 MDHEN, CDR2 SYDVKM. The CDR3 reads CASSSPRGDKTEAFF. The DNA of the CDR3 is TGTGCCAGCAGTTCCCCCAGGGGTGATAAGACTGAAGCTTTCTTT.

This clonotype has a handful of counts. This rearrangement joins TRBV4-1 to TRBJ1-5, with D possibly being TRBD1 (5 bases). Germline V CDR1 and CDR2: MGHRA, YSYEKL. This CDR3 has 15 residues. Trimming removed 1 base at V and 5 bases at J, with 12 bases between. The CDR3 region is CASSQGRRDDQPQHF. Written as DNA, the CDR3 is TGCGCCAGCAGCCAAGGCCGTAGGGACGATCAGCCCCAGCATTTT.

The chain is built from TRBV9 and TRBJ1-5, with a possible D match to TRBD1 (6 bases). V lost 0 bases, J lost 6 bases, and 13 bases lay in between. Germline CDR1 is SGDLS and CDR2 is YYNGEE. The CDR3 totals 15 residues. CDR3 sequence (DNA): TGTGCCAGCAGCGTAGATGGGGGGCTCGGTCAGCCCCAGCATTTT. Protein product: CASSVDGGLGQPQHF. The entire variable domain, with the rest obtained from reference TRBV9 and TRBJ1-5, is as follows: DSGVTQTPKHLITATGQRVTLRCSPRSGDLSVYWYQQSLDQGLQFLIQYYNGEERAKGNILERFSAQQFPDLHSELNLSSLELGDSALYFCASSVDGGLGQPQHFGDGTRLSIL.

The table lists this clonotype with a count of one. The CDR3 loop is CASSFIGPASEQYF. CDR3 nucleotide sequence: TGTGCCAGCAGTTTTATAGGCCCTGCAAGTGAGCAGTACTTC. The chain uses TRBV28 and TRBJ2-7, with D unresolved. Deletions cut 3 bases from V and 7 bases from J, with 16 bases between. The CDR3 is made up of 14 amino acids. CDR1 and CDR2 from the germline V gene are MDHEN and SYDVKM.

DNA of the CDR3: TGCGCCAGCAGCCAAGAGGAGCCAGGGGGCTTTGAGTACGGGGACACCATATATTTT. This translates into CASSQEEPGGFEYGDTIYF. The chain couples TRBV4-1 to TRBJ1-3, with 8 bases aligning to TRBD1. CDR1 is MGHRA and CDR2 is YSYEKL in the germline V gene. Trimming cost V 0 bases and J 8 bases; bases outside gene matches: 18. This CDR3 is built from 19 residues.

The chain links TRBV5-5 to TRBJ1-5, with D uncertain. The CDR3 is 15 amino acids. Trimming took off 3 bases at V and 4 bases at J, with 14 bases between the two ends. Germline CDR1 reads SGHKS; CDR2 reads YYEKEE (reference sequence). This CDR3 is CASSYLTGGNQPQHF. The CDR3 nucleotides are TGTGCCAGCAGCTACCTCACGGGAGGGAATCAGCCCCAGCATTTT.

This clonotype was recorded a few times. The gene calls are TRBV19 and TRBJ2-2, with TRBD2 matching over 10 bases. Germline V gene lookup returns CDR1 LNHDA and CDR2 SQIVND (reference sequence). This CDR3 region has 20 residues. V gave up 0 bases and J gave up 1 base; unmatched junction bases: 11. The CDR3 loop reads CASSIEDLSSSGGNTGELFF. In DNA, the CDR3 is TGTGCCAGTAGTATAGAGGATCTCTCGTCTAGCGGGGGGAACACCGGGGAGCTGTTTTTT.

The chain is built from TRBV12-3 or TRBV12-4 and TRBJ2-3, with D hard to call. The ends were cut back, 5 bases at V and 3 bases at J, with 15 bases in the middle. CDR3 length equals 15 residues. The CDR3 DNA follows: TGTGCCAGCAGTCCCCCCATCCGTCCTACAGATACGCAGTATTTT. It yields the protein CASSPPIRPTDTQYF.

This clonotype was picked up a small number of times. The gene calls are TRBV4-1 and TRBJ2-3, with TRBD2 identical over 9 bases. The junction had 12 bases not matched to a gene; V was cut back by 0 bases and J by 2 bases. The V gene's germline CDR1 is MGHRA and CDR2 YSYEKL. This CDR3 has 19 amino acids. The CDR3 nucleotides read TGCGCCAGCAGCCAAGATGAGTTGTTTGGGACTAGCTCCACAGATACGCAGTATTTT. This encodes CASSQDELFGTSSTDTQYF.

This clonotype was found a few times. V is TRBV29-1 and J is TRBJ2-3; D may be TRBD1 (5 bases). The CDR3 contains 16 residues. Germline loops: CDR1 SQVTM, CDR2 ANQGSEA. The V end was cut by 2 bases, the J end by 6 bases, with 21 bases between. The CDR3 region is CSVEQGIRPLQDTQYF. The CDR3 DNA sequence: TGCAGCGTTGAACAGGGCATCCGTCCGTTGCAGGATACGCAGTATTTT.

The chain employs TRBV19 and TRBJ2-3, with D possibly TRBD1 on 6 matching bases. CDR1 is LNHDA, CDR2 SQIVND, per germline (reference sequence). Trimming left V 5 bases short and J 4 bases short, with 13 bases between. The CDR3 is 14 residues long. In nucleotides, the CDR3 is TGTGCCAGTAGTGAATTACAGGGACCAGATACGCAGTATTTT. Translation gives CASSELQGPDTQYF.

The V gene is TRBV19, the J gene TRBJ2-7; TRBD1 aligns across 7 bases. Trimming removed 5 bases from V and 1 base from J; junction bases left unmatched: 5. CDR3 length equals 14 residues. The germline V gene has CDR1 LNHDA and CDR2 SQIVND (reference sequence). CDR3 residues: CASSATGRSYEQYF. CDR3 sequence (DNA): TGTGCCAGTAGTGCGACAGGGCGATCCTACGAGCAGTACTTC.

The chain recombines TRBV6-6 with TRBJ1-5; TRBD1 matches at 7 bases. V shed 8 bases and J 9 bases; nucleotides not matched to a gene: 7. This CDR3 comprises 12 residues. CDR1 and CDR2 from the germline V gene are MNHNY and SVGAGI (reference sequence). CDR3 nucleotide sequence: TGTGCCAGCGGGACAGAGGTTCGGCCCCAGCATTTT. The encoded protein is CASGTEVRPQHF.

This clonotype appeared many times. The chain's CDR3 is CASSLGTGGTGEQYF. In DNA, the CDR3 is TGTGCCAGCAGCTTAGGGACAGGCGGAACGGGGGAGCAGTACTTC. The genes are TRBV7-6 and TRBJ2-7, with TRBD1 matching 7 bases. The CDR3 runs 15 residues. Unmatched junction bases numbered 10, after V lost 1 base and J lost 7 bases. Germline CDR1 SGHVS, CDR2 FNYEAQ.

V usage is TRBV6-1 and J usage is TRBJ1-5, with D hard to call. Germline CDR1 MNHNS, CDR2 SASEGT. V lost 1 base and J lost 2, with 6 bases in between. CDR3 size: 14 residues. The CDR3 region is CASSEGAGNQPQHF. The CDR3 DNA follows: TGTGCCAGCAGTGAAGGGGCCGGCAATCAGCCCCAGCATTTT.